This TCR beta chain was profiled in a study of blood T cells in healthy people across ages. In germline, CDR1 is SGHTA, CDR2 FQGNSA. The V and J ends lost 6 bases and 6 bases, in that order; junction bases with no gene match: 6. The CDR3 runs 14 residues. Overall study findings and caveats: Total diversity from one million sequenced T cells was likely underestimated. While age rose, TCR beta diversity per million T cells dropped in a roughly linear way.

This clonotype was detected only a few times. Its antigen remains unidentified. Total RNA amounts of at least 5.5 micrograms were extracted per sample. Sample-barcoded 5' priming and a J-beta primer mix drove a second PCR of roughly 6 to 12 cycles. TCRdb reprocessed the 5' RACE reads via MiXCR and lists one record per CDR3 protein. The sample records over 1.5 million distinct CDR3 sequences, just under 50% being singletons. This sequence was found in a woman aged 40 to 50 in good health. The chain recombines TRBV7-2 with TRBJ2-1; 9 bases fit TRBD2. The sequenced material came from blood. CDR3 sequence (DNA): TGTGCCAGCAGTCGAAGCGGGGGGACCAATGAGCAGTTCTTC. It codes for CASSRSGGTNEQFF.